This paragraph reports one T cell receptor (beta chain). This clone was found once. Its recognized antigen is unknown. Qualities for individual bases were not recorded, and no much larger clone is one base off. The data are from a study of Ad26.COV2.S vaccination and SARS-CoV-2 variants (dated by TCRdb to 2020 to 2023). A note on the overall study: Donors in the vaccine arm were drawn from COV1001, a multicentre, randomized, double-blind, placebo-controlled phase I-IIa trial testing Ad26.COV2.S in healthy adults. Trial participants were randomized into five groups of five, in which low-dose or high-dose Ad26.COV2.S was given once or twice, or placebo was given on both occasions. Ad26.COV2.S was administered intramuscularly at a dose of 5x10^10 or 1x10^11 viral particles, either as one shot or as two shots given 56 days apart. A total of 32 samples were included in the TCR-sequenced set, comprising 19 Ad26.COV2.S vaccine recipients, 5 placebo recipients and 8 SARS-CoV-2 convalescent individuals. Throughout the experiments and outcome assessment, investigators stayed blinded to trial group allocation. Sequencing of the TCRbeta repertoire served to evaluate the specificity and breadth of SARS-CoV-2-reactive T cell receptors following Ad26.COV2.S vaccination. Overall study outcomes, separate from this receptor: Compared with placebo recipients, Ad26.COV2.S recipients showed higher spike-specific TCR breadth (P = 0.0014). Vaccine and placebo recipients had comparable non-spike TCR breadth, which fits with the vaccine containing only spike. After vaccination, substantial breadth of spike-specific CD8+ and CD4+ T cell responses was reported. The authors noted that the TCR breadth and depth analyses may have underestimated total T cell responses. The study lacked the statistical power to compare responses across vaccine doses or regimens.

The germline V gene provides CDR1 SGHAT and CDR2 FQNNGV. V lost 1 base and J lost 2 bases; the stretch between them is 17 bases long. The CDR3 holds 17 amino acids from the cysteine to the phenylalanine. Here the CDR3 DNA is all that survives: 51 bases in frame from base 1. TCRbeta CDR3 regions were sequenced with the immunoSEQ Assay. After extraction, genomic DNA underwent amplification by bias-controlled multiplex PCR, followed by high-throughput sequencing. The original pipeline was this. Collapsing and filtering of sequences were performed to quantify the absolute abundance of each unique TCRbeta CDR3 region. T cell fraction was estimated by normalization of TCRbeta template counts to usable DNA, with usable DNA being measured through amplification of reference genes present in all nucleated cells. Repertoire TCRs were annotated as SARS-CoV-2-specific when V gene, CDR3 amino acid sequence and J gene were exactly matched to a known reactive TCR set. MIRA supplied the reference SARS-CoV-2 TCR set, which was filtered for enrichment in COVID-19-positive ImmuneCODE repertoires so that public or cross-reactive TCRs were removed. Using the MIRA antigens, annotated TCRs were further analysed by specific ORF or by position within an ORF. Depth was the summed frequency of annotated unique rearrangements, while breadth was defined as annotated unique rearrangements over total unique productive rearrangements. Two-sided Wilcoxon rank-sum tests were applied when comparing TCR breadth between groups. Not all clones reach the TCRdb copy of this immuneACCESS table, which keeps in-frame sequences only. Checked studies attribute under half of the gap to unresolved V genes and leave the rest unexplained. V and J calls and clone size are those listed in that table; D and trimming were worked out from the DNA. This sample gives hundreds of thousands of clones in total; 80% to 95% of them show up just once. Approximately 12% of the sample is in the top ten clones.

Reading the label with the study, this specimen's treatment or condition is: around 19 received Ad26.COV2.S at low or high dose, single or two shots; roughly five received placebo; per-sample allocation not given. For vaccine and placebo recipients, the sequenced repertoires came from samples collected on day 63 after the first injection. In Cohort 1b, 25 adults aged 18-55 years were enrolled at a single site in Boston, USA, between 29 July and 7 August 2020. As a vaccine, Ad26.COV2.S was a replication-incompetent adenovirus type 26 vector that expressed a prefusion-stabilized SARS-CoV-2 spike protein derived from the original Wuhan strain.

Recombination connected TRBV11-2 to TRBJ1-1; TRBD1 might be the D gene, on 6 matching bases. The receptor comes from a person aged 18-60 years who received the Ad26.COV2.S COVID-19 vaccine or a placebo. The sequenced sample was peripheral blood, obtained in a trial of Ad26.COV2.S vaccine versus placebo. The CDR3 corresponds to CASSLVFRTVTNTEAFF. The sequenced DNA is TGTGCCAGCAGCTTAGTTTTCCGGACAGTAACCAACACTGAAGCTTTCTTT. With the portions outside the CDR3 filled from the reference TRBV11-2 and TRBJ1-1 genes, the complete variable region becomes EAGVAQSPRYKIIEKRQSVAFWCNPISGHATLYWYQQILGQGPKLLIQFQNNGVVDDSQLPKDRFSAERLKGVDSTLKIQPAKLEDSAVYLCASSLVFRTVTNTEAFFGQGTRLTVV.